This T cell receptor (beta chain) was recovered during a study of cytomegalovirus exposure and HLA in healthy donors. Study-wide findings and caveats: Cytomegalovirus association was assigned to over 150 TCR beta chains.

Both 60 Vbeta primers and 13 Jbeta primers went into the PCR. Only in-frame clones appear in the TCRdb table, and some are missing; sequencing was by immunoSEQ multiplex PCR. The sample consists of 100,000 to 150,000 clones, 55% to 75% of them appearing once. To note about this clone: The target antigen is unknown.

Germline-derived CDR1 and CDR2 are MGHRA and YSYEKL. Trimming took off 4 bases at V and 0 bases at J, with 9 bases between the two ends. The CDR3 runs 14 residues. The source of this sequence is a man aged 25-40 years in good health and CMV-seronegative. Sequenced material: PBMCs. The V call is TRBV4-1, the J call TRBJ1-1; D unresolved. The chain's CDR3 is CASSLGALNTEAFF. CDR3 bases: TGCGCCAGCAGCCTTGGAGCCCTGAACACTGAAGCTTTCTTT.